The 18 T cell receptor beta chains below all came from one sample that was sequenced in a study of beta chain features in type 1 diabetes. Regarding the study as a whole: There was a moderate but significant shortening of TCRB CDR3s in all four CD4+ subsets of Type 1 diabetes patients.

Reverse transcribing all isolated RNA meant expressed TCRB transcripts were sequenced. Libraries were prepared by immunoSEQ multiplex PCR; TCRdb keeps only in-frame clonotypes and omits some of them. Of a few hundred thousand clones listed, roughly 12% are singletons. Antigens for these TCRs are unknown. Specimen: naive CD4+ T cells from blood. These receptor sequences come from a woman under 30 with type 1 diabetes.

J is TRBJ1-6 and V is TRBV9, with 7 bases lining up with TRBD1. Germline trimming cut 0 bases from V and 9 bases from J; bases unmatched to any gene: 3. CDR1 is SGDLS and CDR2 is YYNGEE in the germline V gene. The CDR3 has 14 amino acids. Here the CDR3 reads CASSVAGTASPLHF. The CDR3 DNA is TGTGCCAGCAGCGTAGCCGGGACAGCTTCACCCCTCCACTTT.

This clone was observed a handful of times. The rearrangement uses TRBV9 and TRBJ2-2; D gene uncertain. Germline loops: CDR1 SGDLS, CDR2 YYNGEE. The CDR3 has 16 amino acids. V lost 1 base and J lost 0, with 10 bases in between. The CDR3 nucleotides are TGTGCCAGCAGCGTATCGGAACAGACGAACACCGGGGAGCTGTTTTTT. Translating it yields CASSVSEQTNTGELFF.

The CDR3, as DNA: TGTGCCAGCAGTTTGGCGGGCCAGACAGGCAACTATGGCTACACCTTC. Its protein product is CASSLAGQTGNYGYTF. The chain couples TRBV28 to TRBJ1-2, with D maybe TRBD1 (6 bases). V lost 3 bases and J lost 2, with 16 bases in between. CDR1 is MDHEN, CDR2 SYDVKM, per germline. This CDR3 has 16 residues.

The chain carries TRBV7-8 and TRBJ2-2, with 9 bases lining up with TRBD2. The CDR3 extends over 18 amino acids. Germline CDR1 and CDR2: SGHVS and FQNEAQ. J lost 5 bases, V lost 1 base, and 11 bases had no gene match. This CDR3 is CASSLVWLAGRGTGELFF. In nucleotides, the CDR3 is TGTGCCAGCAGCTTAGTGTGGCTAGCGGGGAGGGGGACCGGGGAGCTGTTTTTT. Full variable domain (outside the CDR3, taken from reference TRBV7-8 and TRBJ2-2): GAGVSQSPRYKVAKRGQDVALRCDPISGHVSLFWYQQALGQGPEFLTYFQNEAQLDKSGLPSDRFFAERPEGSVSTLKIQRTQQEDSAVYLCASSLVWLAGRGTGELFFGEGSRLTVL.

There are a few counts of this clone. V and J are TRBV5-1 and TRBJ2-1; 7 bases align to TRBD1. The CDR3 is 14 residues long. V shed 6 bases and J 5 bases; nucleotides not matched to a gene: 8. Germline values: CDR1 SGHRS, CDR2 YFSETQ. Here the CDR3 DNA reads TGCGCCAGCAATAGAATCACAGGGGACAATGAGCAGTTCTTC. Protein product: CASNRITGDNEQFF.

This clone occurred a few times. The J gene is TRBJ2-1, the V gene TRBV7-9; 8 nucleotides align to TRBD1. CDR1 and CDR2 (germline): SEHNR, FQNEAQ (reference sequence). Trimming at V came to 2 bases and at J to 10 bases, leaving 7 bases not matched to a gene. The CDR3 length is 14 residues. The CDR3 is CASSLLRGQREQFF. CDR3 bases: TGTGCCAGCAGCTTACTCAGGGGGCAAAGGGAGCAGTTCTTC.

This clone was detected a few times. This rearrangement joins TRBV5-4 to TRBJ2-3; D is possibly TRBD2 (5 bases). From germline, CDR1 is SGHNT and CDR2 YYREEE (reference sequence). The CDR3 totals 13 residues. Trimming cost V 10 bases and J 0 bases, with 12 bases left between them. The CDR3 here is CAGRRTSTDTQYF. Written as DNA, the CDR3 is TGTGCCGGCCGGCGGACTAGCACAGATACGCAGTATTTT. Variable domain in full (rest from reference TRBV5-4 and TRBJ2-3): ETGVTQSPTHLIKTRGQQVTLRCSSQSGHNTVSWYQQALGQGPQFIFQYYREEENGRGNFPPRFSGLQFPNYSSELNVNALELDDSALYLCAGRRTSTDTQYFGPGTRLTVL.

This clone was counted between two and nine times. This chain connects TRBV4-3 to TRBJ2-2; 10 bases align to TRBD2. Germline lookup yields CDR1 LGHNA and CDR2 YSLEER. Trimming at V came to 8 bases and at J to 9 bases, leaving 15 bases not matched to a gene. The CDR3 contains 16 residues. CDR3 sequence: CASSPPALAGARELFF. For the CDR3, the DNA is TGCGCCAGCTCCCCTCCGGCGCTAGCGGGGGCACGGGAGCTGTTTTTT.

This clone was seen more than once but under ten times. The chain uses TRBV7-2 and TRBJ1-6; 9 bases agree with TRBD1. CDR3 length equals 14 residues. J was trimmed by 14 bases and V by 5 bases; bases with no gene match: 10. Looked up from germline, CDR1 is SGHTA and CDR2 is FQGNSA. CDR3 loop: CASSLDRGGRTLHF. In DNA, the CDR3 is TGTGCCAGCAGCCTGGACAGGGGTGGTCGGACCCTCCACTTT. Based on the CDR3 plus reference TRBV7-2 and TRBJ1-6, the full variable domain is GAGVSQSPSNKVTEKGKDVELRCDPISGHTALYWYRQSLGQGLEFLIYFQGNSAPDKSGLPSDRFSAERTGGSVSTLTIQRTQQEDSAVYLCASSLDRGGRTLHFGNGTRLTVT.

This clone was seen a handful of times. The chain has TRBV5-4 and TRBJ2-2, with 7 bases fitting TRBD1. The germline CDR1 and CDR2 sequences are SGHNT and YYREEE (reference sequence). Germline trimming cut 5 bases from V and 8 bases from J; bases unmatched to any gene: 12. CDR3 length: 15 residues. CDR3: CASSLTTGITGELFF. The DNA for the CDR3 is TGTGCCAGCAGTCTAACGACAGGGATAACGGGGGAGCTGTTTTTT.

The chain uses TRBV5-1 and TRBJ1-2; 8 bases are a match to TRBD1. CDR1 and CDR2 from the germline V gene are SGHRS and YFSETQ. The CDR3 has 14 residues. The ends lost 5 bases at V and 8 bases at J; junction bases unmatched: 11. CDR3 sequence (DNA): TGCGCCAGCAGGGGCGGACAGGGTCTCTGGGGCTACACCTTC. This codes for CASRGGQGLWGYTF.

This clone was seen a handful of times. The chain has TRBV15 and TRBJ1-2; 10 bases agree with TRBD1. Germline V gene data show CDR1 as LNHNV and CDR2 as YYDKDF (reference sequence). The CDR3 has 16 amino acids. With 5 bases clipped from V and 5 bases from J, the junction kept 11 bases outside the gene matches. CDR3 bases: TGTGCCACCAGCGGGGAAAGGGACAGGGGAGTTTATGGCTACACCTTC. This encodes CATSGERDRGVYGYTF.

This clone was seen more than once but under ten times. The chain couples TRBV4-3 to TRBJ2-2; TRBD2 matches at 7 bases. The V and J ends lost 4 bases and 4 bases, in that order; junction bases with no gene match: 3. Per germline, CDR1 LGHNA and CDR2 YSLEER. The CDR3 length is 14 residues. The CDR3: CASSRTRVTGELFF. Here the CDR3 DNA reads TGCGCCAGCAGCCGGACTAGGGTCACCGGGGAGCTGTTTTTT.

This clone has only a few counts. The J gene is TRBJ1-2, the V gene TRBV6-6, with D tentatively TRBD1 (5 bases). V was clipped by 5 bases and J by 8 bases, with 12 bases between them. The germline CDR1 and CDR2 sequences are MNHNY and SVGAGI (reference sequence). CDR3 length: 12 residues. Here the CDR3 DNA reads TGTGCCAGCAGTCTCAGGGAGGGAGGCTACACCTTC. Translation: CASSLREGGYTF.

The gene calls are TRBV18 and TRBJ1-2; D perhaps matches TRBD1 (5 bases). Germline values: CDR1 KGHSH, CDR2 LQKENI. The CDR3 sequence is 15 residues long. V was shortened by 3 bases and J by 2 bases, with 13 bases between the two germline ends. The CDR3 sequence is CASSPQPGPNYGYTF. In nucleotides, the CDR3 is TGTGCCAGCTCACCCCAACCAGGGCCCAACTATGGCTACACCTTC.

This clone appeared a single time. J is TRBJ2-2 and V is TRBV7-9, with D tentatively TRBD1 (5 bases). V lost 5 bases and J lost 5, with 15 bases in between. CDR3 size: 15 residues. Germline CDR1 is SEHNR and CDR2 is FQNEAQ (reference sequence). CDR3 protein: CASSLQGTRTGELFF. The CDR3 DNA follows: TGTGCCAGCAGCCTGCAGGGAACGAGGACCGGGGAGCTGTTTTTT.

This chain connects TRBV7-3 to TRBJ2-3; D possibly corresponds to TRBD1 (5 bases). Deletions cut 5 bases from V and 8 bases from J, with 23 bases between. Germline V lookup: CDR1 SGHTA, CDR2 FQGTGA. This CDR3 has 16 residues. The CDR3 coding sequence is TGTGCCAGCAGCGTCGACGCCGGGCAGGGAACGCGTACGCAGTATTTT. Translating gives CASSVDAGQGTRTQYF.

The rearrangement links TRBV19 to TRBJ2-1; TRBD1 might be the D (5 bases). This CDR3 has 10 residues. V was shortened by 11 bases and J by 7 bases, with 9 bases between the two germline ends. Germline-derived CDR1 and CDR2 are LNHDA and SQIVND (reference sequence). Here the CDR3 reads CAGAVNEQFF. The CDR3 region has the DNA TGTGCCGGGGCAGTTAATGAGCAGTTCTTC.